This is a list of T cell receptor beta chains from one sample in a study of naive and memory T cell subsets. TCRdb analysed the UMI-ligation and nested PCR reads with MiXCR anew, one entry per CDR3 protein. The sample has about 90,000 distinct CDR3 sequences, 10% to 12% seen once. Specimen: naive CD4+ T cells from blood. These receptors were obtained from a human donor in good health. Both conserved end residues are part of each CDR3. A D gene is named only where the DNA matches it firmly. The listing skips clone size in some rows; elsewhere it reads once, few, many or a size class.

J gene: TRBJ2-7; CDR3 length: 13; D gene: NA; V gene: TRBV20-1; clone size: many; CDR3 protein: CSATETLRGEQYF; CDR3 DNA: TGCAGTGCTACTGAAACGCTCAGGGGCGAGCAGTACTTC
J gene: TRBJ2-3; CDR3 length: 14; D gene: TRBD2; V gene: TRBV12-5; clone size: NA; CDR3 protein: CASALRLAPDTQYF; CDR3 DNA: TGTGCTAGTGCCCTTCGACTAGCTCCAGATACGCAGTATTTT
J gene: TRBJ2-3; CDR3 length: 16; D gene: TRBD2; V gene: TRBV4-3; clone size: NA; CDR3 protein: CASSRGLAGPTDTQYF; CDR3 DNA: TGCGCCAGCAGCCGCGGACTAGCGGGACCGACAGATACGCAGTATTTT
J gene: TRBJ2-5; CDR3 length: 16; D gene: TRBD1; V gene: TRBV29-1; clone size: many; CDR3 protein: CSVEVIWRQGDQTQYF; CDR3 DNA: TGCAGCGTTGAAGTCATTTGGCGTCAGGGGGATCAGACCCAGTACTTC
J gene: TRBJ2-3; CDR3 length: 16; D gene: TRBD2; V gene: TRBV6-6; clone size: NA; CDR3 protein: CASSKNKLAGRDTQYF; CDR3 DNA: TGTGCCAGCAGTAAAAACAAACTAGCGGGGAGAGATACGCAGTATTTT
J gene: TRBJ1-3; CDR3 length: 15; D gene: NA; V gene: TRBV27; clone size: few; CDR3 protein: CASSPQGSSGNTIYF; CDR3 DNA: TGTGCCAGCAGTCCTCAGGGGTCTTCTGGAAACACCATATATTTT
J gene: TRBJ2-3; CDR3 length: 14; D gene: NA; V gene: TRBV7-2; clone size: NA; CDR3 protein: CASTLVRGGDTQYF; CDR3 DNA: TGTGCCAGCACCCTGGTACGAGGAGGGGATACGCAGTATTTT
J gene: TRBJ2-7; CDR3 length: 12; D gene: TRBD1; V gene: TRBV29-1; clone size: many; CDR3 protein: CSAGTGIYEQYF; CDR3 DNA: TGCAGCGCTGGGACAGGGATCTACGAGCAGTACTTC
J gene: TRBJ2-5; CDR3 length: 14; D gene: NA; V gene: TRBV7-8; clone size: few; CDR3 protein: CASSVLDGKETQYF; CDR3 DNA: TGTGCCAGCAGCGTACTAGATGGCAAAGAGACCCAGTACTTC
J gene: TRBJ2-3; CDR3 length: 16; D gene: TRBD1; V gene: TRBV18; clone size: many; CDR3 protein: CASSPTGTGYTDTQYF; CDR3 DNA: TGTGCCAGCTCACCAACCGGGACAGGCTACACAGATACGCAGTATTTT
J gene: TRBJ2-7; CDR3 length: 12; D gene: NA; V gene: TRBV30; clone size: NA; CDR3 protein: CAWRTTTLEQYF; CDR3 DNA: TGTGCCTGGAGGACGACAACCCTTGAGCAGTACTTC
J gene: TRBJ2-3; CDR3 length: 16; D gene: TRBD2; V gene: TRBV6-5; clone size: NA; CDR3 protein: CASTQRIAGSTDTQYF; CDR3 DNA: TGTGCCAGCACCCAACGAATAGCGGGGAGTACAGATACGCAGTATTTT
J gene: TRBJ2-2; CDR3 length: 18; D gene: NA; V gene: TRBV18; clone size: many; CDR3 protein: CASSPPNAGHLNTGELFF; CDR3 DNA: TGTGCCAGCTCACCACCGAATGCGGGACATCTGAACACCGGGGAGCTGTTTTTT
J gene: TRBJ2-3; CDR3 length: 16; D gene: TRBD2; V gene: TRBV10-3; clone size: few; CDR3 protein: CAISGGLSGRKDTQYF; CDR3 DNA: TGTGCCATCAGTGGGGGGTTAAGCGGGAGAAAAGATACGCAGTATTTT
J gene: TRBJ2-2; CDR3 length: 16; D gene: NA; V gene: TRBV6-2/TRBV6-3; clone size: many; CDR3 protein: CASIPYRSWNTGELFF; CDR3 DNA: TGTGCCAGCATCCCTTATCGTAGCTGGAACACCGGGGAGCTGTTTTTT
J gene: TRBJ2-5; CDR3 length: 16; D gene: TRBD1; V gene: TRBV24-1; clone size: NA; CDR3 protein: CATSDFPGTGTETQYF; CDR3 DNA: TGTGCCACCAGTGATTTCCCCGGGACAGGGACGGAGACCCAGTACTTC
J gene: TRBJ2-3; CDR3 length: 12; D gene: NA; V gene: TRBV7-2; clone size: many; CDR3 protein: CASSPYEDTQYF; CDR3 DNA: TGTGCCAGCAGCCCGTACGAGGATACGCAGTATTTT
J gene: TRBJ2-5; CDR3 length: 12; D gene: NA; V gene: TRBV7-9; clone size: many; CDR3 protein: CASSLKSETQYF; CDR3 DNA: TGTGCCAGCAGCTTGAAGTCGGAGACCCAGTACTTC
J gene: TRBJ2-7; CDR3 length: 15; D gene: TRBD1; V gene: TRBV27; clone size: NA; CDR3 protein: CASSQGGQGKGQQYF; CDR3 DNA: TGTGCCAGCAGCCAAGGCGGACAGGGGAAGGGGCAGCAGTACTTC
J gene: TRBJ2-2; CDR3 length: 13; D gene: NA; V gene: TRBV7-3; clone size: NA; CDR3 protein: CASSLRRAGELFF; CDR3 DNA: TGTGCCAGCAGCTTAAGGAGGGCCGGGGAGCTGTTTTTT
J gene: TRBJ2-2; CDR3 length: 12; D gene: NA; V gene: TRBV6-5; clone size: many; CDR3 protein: CASSPVGGELFF; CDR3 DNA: TGTGCCAGCAGCCCCGTGGGCGGGGAGCTGTTTTTT
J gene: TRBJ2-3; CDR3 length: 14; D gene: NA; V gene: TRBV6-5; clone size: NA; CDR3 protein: CASSYSQGGTPQYF; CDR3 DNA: TGTGCCAGCAGTTACAGCCAGGGGGGGACACCGCAGTATTTT
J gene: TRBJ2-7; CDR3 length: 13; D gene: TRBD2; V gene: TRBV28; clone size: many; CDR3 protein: CATVAGSTYEQYF; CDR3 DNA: TGTGCCACAGTAGCGGGTTCCACCTACGAGCAGTACTTC
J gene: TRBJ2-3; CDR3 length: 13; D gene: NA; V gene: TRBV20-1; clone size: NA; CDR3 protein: CSARWGVRNTQYF; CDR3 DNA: TGCAGTGCTCGCTGGGGGGTGAGGAATACGCAGTATTTT
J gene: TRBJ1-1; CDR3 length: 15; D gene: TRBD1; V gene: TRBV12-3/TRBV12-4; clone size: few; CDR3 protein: CASSSSDRLGTEAFF; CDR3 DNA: TGTGCCAGCAGTTCCTCGGACAGGTTGGGCACTGAAGCTTTCTTT
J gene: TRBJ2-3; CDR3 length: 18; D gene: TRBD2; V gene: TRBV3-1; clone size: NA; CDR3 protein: CASSQELLPSGGADTQYF; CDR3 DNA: TGTGCCAGCAGCCAAGAACTTCTTCCCAGCGGGGGTGCAGATACGCAGTATTTT
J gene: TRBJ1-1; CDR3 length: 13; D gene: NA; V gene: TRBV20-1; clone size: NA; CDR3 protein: CSASVASPAEAFF; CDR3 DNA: TGCAGTGCATCCGTTGCTTCCCCCGCTGAAGCTTTCTTT
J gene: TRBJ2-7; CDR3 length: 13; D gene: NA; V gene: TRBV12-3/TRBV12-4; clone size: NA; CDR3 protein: CASSFPGPYEQYF; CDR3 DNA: TGTGCCAGCAGTTTTCCCGGACCCTACGAGCAGTACTTC
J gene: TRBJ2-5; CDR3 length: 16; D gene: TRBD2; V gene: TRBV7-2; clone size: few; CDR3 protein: CASSSDPGLVRETQYF; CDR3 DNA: TGTGCCAGCAGCTCCGATCCGGGACTAGTGAGAGAGACCCAGTACTTC
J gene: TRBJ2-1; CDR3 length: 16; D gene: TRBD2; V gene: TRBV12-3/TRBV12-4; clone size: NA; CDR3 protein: CASSPGTSGRGGEQFF; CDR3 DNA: TGTGCCAGCAGTCCAGGGACTAGCGGGAGAGGTGGAGAGCAGTTCTTC
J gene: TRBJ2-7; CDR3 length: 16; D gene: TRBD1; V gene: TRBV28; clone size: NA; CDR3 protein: CASSSDFGQGNYEQYF; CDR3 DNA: TGTGCCAGCAGTTCTGATTTCGGACAGGGGAACTACGAGCAGTACTTC
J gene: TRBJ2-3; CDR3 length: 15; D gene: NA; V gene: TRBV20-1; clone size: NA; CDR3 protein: CSVIGRTRGTDTQYF; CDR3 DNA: TGCAGTGTGATCGGGAGAACTCGGGGCACAGATACGCAGTATTTT
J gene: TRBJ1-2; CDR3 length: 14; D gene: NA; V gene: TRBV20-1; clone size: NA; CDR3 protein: CSATEGAGNYGYTF; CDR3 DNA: TGCAGTGCTACGGAGGGAGCGGGGAACTATGGCTACACCTTC
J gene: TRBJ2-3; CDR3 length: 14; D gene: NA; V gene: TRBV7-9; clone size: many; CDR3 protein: CASIQQGRTDTQYF; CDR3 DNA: TGTGCCAGCATCCAACAGGGTAGGACAGATACGCAGTATTTT
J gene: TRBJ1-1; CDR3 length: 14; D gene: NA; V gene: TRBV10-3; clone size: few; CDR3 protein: CAIRKGTSNTEAFF; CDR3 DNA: TGTGCCATCAGGAAAGGGACGTCGAACACTGAAGCTTTCTTT
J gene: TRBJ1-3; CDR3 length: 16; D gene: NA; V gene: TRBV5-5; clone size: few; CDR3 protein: CASSLGQERYGNTIYF; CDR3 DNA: TGTGCCAGCAGCTTGGGACAGGAGCGTTATGGAAACACCATATATTTT
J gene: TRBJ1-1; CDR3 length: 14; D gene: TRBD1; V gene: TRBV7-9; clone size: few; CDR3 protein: CASSSRDREAEAFF; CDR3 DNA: TGTGCCAGCAGCTCCCGCGACAGGGAGGCTGAAGCTTTCTTT
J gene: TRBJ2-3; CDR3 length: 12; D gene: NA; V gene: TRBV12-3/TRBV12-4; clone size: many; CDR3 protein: CASSLAQGTQYF; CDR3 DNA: TGTGCCAGCAGTTTAGCCCAGGGGACGCAGTATTTT
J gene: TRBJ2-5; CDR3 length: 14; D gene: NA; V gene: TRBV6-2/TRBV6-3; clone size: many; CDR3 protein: CASDGSVYRETQYF; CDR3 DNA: TGTGCCAGCGACGGGAGTGTCTACCGCGAGACCCAGTACTTC
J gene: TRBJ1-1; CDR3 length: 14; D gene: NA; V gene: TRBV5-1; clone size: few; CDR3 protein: CASSLVPGNTEAFF; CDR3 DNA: TGCGCCAGCAGCTTGGTCCCCGGGAACACTGAAGCTTTCTTT
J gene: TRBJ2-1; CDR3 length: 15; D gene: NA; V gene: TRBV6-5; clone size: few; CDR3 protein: CASSSSGGGENEQFF; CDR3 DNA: TGTGCCAGCAGTTCCTCGGGAGGGGGCGAAAATGAGCAGTTCTTC
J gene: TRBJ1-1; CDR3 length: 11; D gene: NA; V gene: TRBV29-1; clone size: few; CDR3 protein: CSGTGSEISFF; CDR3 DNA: TGCAGCGGAACAGGATCCGAGATTTCTTTCTTT
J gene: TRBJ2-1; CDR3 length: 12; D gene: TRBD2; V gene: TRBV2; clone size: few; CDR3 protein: CAGGGSRNEQFF; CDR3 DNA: TGTGCCGGGGGGGGGAGCAGAAATGAGCAGTTCTTC
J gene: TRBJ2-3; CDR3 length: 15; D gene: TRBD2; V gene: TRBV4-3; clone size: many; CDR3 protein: CASSQTSGSTDTQYF; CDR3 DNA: TGCGCCAGCAGCCAGACTAGCGGGAGCACAGATACGCAGTATTTT
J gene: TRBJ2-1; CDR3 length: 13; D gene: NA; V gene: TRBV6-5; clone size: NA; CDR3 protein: CASSYRRDNEQFF; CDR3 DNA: TGTGCCAGCAGTTACAGGAGGGACAATGAGCAGTTCTTC
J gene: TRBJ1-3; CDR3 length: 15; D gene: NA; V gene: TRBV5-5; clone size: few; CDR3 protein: CASSRGDSSGNTIYF; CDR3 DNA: TGTGCCAGCAGCCGGGGCGACAGCTCTGGAAACACCATATATTTT
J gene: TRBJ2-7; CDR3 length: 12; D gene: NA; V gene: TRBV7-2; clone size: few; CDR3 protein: CASSLGTSGQYF; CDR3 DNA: TGTGCCAGCAGCTTAGGGACAAGCGGGCAGTACTTC